Each of the 3 T cell receptor beta chains below was sequenced from the same sample in a study of shared clonotypes between healthy human individuals. The protocol was immunoSEQ multiplex PCR, while the TCRdb copy is restricted to in-frame clones and leaves out a portion. The sample has 2 million to 3 million clones, roughly 93% seen once. The sequenced sample consisted of naive CD4+ T cells from PBMCs. Subset here: CD45RA+ positively selected. The source is a man younger than 30 in good health. Some clones in this sample may be carry-over from other donors' samples.

The V and J genes are TRBV28 and TRBJ2-5; 8 bases are shared with TRBD2. CDR1 and CDR2 from the germline V gene are MDHEN and SYDVKM. This CDR3 has 15 residues. Trimming took 5 bases from V and 4 from J; bases not matched to a gene: 9. CDR3 region: CASSLGLVSPETQYF. The CDR3, as DNA: TGTGCCAGCAGTCTGGGACTAGTGTCCCCAGAGACCCAGTACTTC.

This sequence joins TRBV2 and TRBJ2-7, with D possibly TRBD2 on 6 matching bases. The CDR3 runs to 13 residues. V was shortened by 10 bases and J by 3 bases, with 16 bases between the two germline ends. Germline-derived CDR1 and CDR2 are SNHLY and FYNNEI. The CDR3 DNA is TGTGCCACCGCCTCGACGGGAGTCTACGAGCAGTACTTC. It is translated as CATASTGVYEQYF.

The V call is TRBV7-2, the J call TRBJ2-1; TRBD1 might be the D (5 bases). CDR1 and CDR2 (germline): SGHTA, FQGNSA. This CDR3 region has 12 residues. The germline V and J ends were trimmed by 10 bases and 4 bases, with 11 bases remaining between them. CDR3 coding DNA: TGTGCCATAGAACAGGCATACAATGAGCAGTTCTTC. Its protein is CAIEQAYNEQFF.